Listed below are T cell receptor beta chains from one sample, sequenced in a study of T-cell memory formation after mild COVID-19. TCRdb reprocessed the 5' RACE reads with MiXCR, giving one entry per CDR3 protein. The data hold 150,000 to 200,000 distinct CDR3 sequences, with roughly 15% observed a single time. Sequencing input: PBMCs or a T cell subset sorted from them (not recorded which). The receptors derive from an adult woman who had mild COVID-19 (a few samples of this study predate the infection). Cell type and time point are not known. CDR3s include the opening cysteine and the closing phenylalanine or tryptophan. The order of the fields is CDR3 length, D gene, V gene, J gene, clone size, CDR3 protein, CDR3 DNA. D genes are given only for firm matches. Rows may omit the clone size; those that give it use once, few, many or a size class.

>15|.|TRBV5-1|TRBJ1-3|many
CASSPDPSSGNTIYF
TGCGCCAGCAGCCCGGATCCGAGCTCTGGAAACACCATATATTTT
>15|TRBD2|TRBV27|TRBJ2-7|.
CASSLGTSGYYEQYF
TGTGCCAGCAGTTTAGGGACTAGCGGGTACTACGAGCAGTACTTC
>21|TRBD2|TRBV7-2|TRBJ2-4|.
CASSLAWRGTSGSRAKNIQYF
TGTGCCAGCAGCTTAGCGTGGCGGGGGACTAGCGGAAGCCGAGCCAAAAACATTCAGTACTTC
>15|.|TRBV5-1|TRBJ2-3|.
CASSLGPGPTDTQYF
TGCGCCAGCAGCTTGGGTCCAGGGCCCACAGATACGCAGTATTTT
>14|.|TRBV29-1|TRBJ1-2|few
CSVEDLLSIRGYTF
TGCAGCGTTGAAGATCTTCTTTCTATCCGGGGCTACACCTTC
>12|.|TRBV6-5|TRBJ2-3|few
CASRSPGGAQYF
TGTGCCAGCAGGTCCCCTGGGGGTGCGCAGTATTTT
>17|TRBD1|TRBV4-3|TRBJ2-7|few
CASSQGTGVKGFYEQYF
TGCGCCAGCAGCCAGGGGACAGGGGTTAAGGGGTTCTACGAGCAGTACTTC
>15|TRBD1|TRBV5-1|TRBJ2-7|few
CASSLGQGGGYEQYF
TGCGCCAGCAGCTTGGGACAGGGCGGAGGTTACGAGCAGTACTTC
>15|.|TRBV7-9|TRBJ2-5|.
CASSLRSGGQETQYF
TGTGCCAGCAGCTTAAGGTCCGGGGGCCAAGAGACCCAGTACTTC
>14|.|TRBV9|TRBJ2-7|.
CASSVQPSSYEQYF
TGTGCCAGCAGCGTACAACCGAGCTCCTACGAGCAGTACTTC
>16|.|TRBV6-5|TRBJ1-2|few
CASSYSWVREGYGYTF
TGTGCCAGCAGTTACTCCTGGGTCCGCGAGGGCTATGGCTACACCTTC
>15|.|TRBV12-3/TRBV12-4|TRBJ1-2|.
CASSLGGMPHYGYTF
TGTGCCAGCAGTTTGGGAGGGATGCCTCACTATGGCTACACCTTC
>14|.|TRBV5-1|TRBJ2-3|.
CASRSGLGADTQYF
TGCGCCAGCAGGTCCGGTCTGGGCGCAGATACGCAGTATTTT
>15|.|TRBV19|TRBJ1-1|few
CASSTHRDRYTEAFF
TGTGCCAGTAGTACACACCGGGACCGATACACTGAAGCTTTCTTT
>15|TRBD1|TRBV6-5|TRBJ2-5|many
CASSYSRTGGETQYF
TGTGCCAGCAGTTACTCGAGGACAGGGGGGGAGACCCAGTACTTC
>15|.|TRBV5-1|TRBJ1-1|.
CASSRERIGYTEAFF
TGCGCCAGCAGCCGCGAAAGGATTGGCTACACTGAAGCTTTCTTT
>15|.|TRBV7-2|TRBJ2-7|few
CASSLKSGQLYEQYF
TGTGCCAGCAGCCTGAAGTCAGGACAGCTCTACGAGCAGTACTTC
>14|.|TRBV4-2|TRBJ2-3|.
CASSLVVAVDTQYF
TGTGCCAGCAGCCTCGTCGTCGCCGTGGATACGCAGTATTTT
>16|.|TRBV18|TRBJ1-4|.
CASSLMTDTTNEKLFF
TGTGCCAGCTCACTGATGACTGATACAACTAATGAAAAACTGTTTTTT
>18|TRBD2|TRBV12-3/TRBV12-4|TRBJ2-3|many
CASSLALEGLADTDTQYF
TGTGCCAGCAGTTTAGCGCTAGAGGGACTAGCCGACACAGATACGCAGTATTTT
>14|.|TRBV14|TRBJ1-1|.
CASSRGQLSTEAFF
TGTGCCAGCAGCCGCGGACAGCTCAGCACTGAAGCTTTCTTT
>12|.|TRBV20-1|TRBJ1-1|.
CSAIQGGTEAFF
TGCAGTGCCATACAGGGAGGCACTGAAGCTTTCTTT
>13|.|TRBV20-1|TRBJ2-2|.
CSALMGVSGELFF
TGCAGTGCCCTCATGGGGGTGTCCGGGGAGCTGTTTTTT
>18|.|TRBV12-2|TRBJ1-2|.
CASRLADPRDTEPYGYTF
TGTGCAAGTCGCTTAGCCGACCCCCGGGACACAGAGCCCTATGGCTACACCTTC
>15|.|TRBV29-1|TRBJ2-3|.
CSVRIGRGYTDTQYF
TGCAGCGTTCGAATAGGGCGGGGATACACAGATACGCAGTATTTT
>16|.|TRBV18|TRBJ2-4|.
CASSPLGEGDKNIQYF
TGTGCCAGCTCACCTCTCGGCGAGGGGGACAAAAACATTCAGTACTTC
>16|TRBD2|TRBV12-3/TRBV12-4|TRBJ2-1|.
CASGRPGLAGGREQFF
TGTGCCAGCGGACGACCGGGACTAGCGGGGGGGCGGGAGCAGTTCTTC
>13|TRBD2|TRBV30|TRBJ2-7|.
CAWRGLVNYEQYF
TGTGCCTGGAGGGGACTAGTGAACTACGAGCAGTACTTC
>13|.|TRBV10-3|TRBJ2-7|many
CAISRDRGDEQYF
TGTGCCATCAGCCGGGACCGGGGCGACGAGCAGTACTTC
>15|.|TRBV7-3|TRBJ1-5|.
CASSFPSSRGGPQHF
TGTGCCAGCAGCTTTCCTTCCAGTCGCGGAGGGCCCCAGCATTTT